These 17 T cell receptor beta chains were all obtained from the same sample, sequenced in a study of blood T cell repertoires in COVID-19. Sequencing used immunoSEQ multiplex PCR; TCRdb keeps in-frame clones, though not all of them. In the table there are roughly 160,000 clones, more than 75% of which are singletons. The sequencing sample was made of peripheral blood. These receptors were collected from a woman in her 70s with COVID-19, enrolled during active disease.

The chain recombines TRBV4-1 with TRBJ2-1; 11 nucleotides agree with TRBD1. The CDR3 is 15 residues long. The germline V gene has CDR1 MGHRA and CDR2 YSYEKL. The trim removed 4 bases at V and 6 bases at J, leaving 5 bases unmatched. This CDR3 is CASSLIGTGGNEQFF. CDR3 DNA sequence: TGCGCCAGCAGCCTCATCGGGACAGGGGGCAATGAGCAGTTCTTC.

This chain uses TRBV5-5 with TRBJ2-7, with 7 nucleotides matching TRBD1. Germline lookup yields CDR1 SGHKS and CDR2 YYEKEE (reference sequence). This CDR3 has 14 amino acids. With 2 bases clipped from V and 6 bases from J, the junction kept 8 bases outside the gene matches. CDR3 region: CASSLEGAHGEQYF. The DNA of the CDR3 is TGTGCCAGCAGCTTAGAGGGGGCGCACGGCGAGCAGTACTTC.

The chain joins TRBV5-4 to TRBJ1-6; D gene unclear. This CDR3 is built from 15 residues. V lost 0 bases and J 4 bases, leaving 8 bases between the germline ends. CDR1 and CDR2 from the germline V gene are SGHNT and YYREEE (reference sequence). CDR3 bases: TGTGCCAGCAGCTTGGCCGGGATATATAATTCACCCCTCCACTTT. This sequence encodes CASSLAGIYNSPLHF.

The CDR3 reads CASSPAGTGNSPLHF. The CDR3 DNA follows: TGTGCCAGCAGCCCGGCCGGGACAGGGAATTCACCCCTCCACTTT. This sequence joins TRBV7-8 and TRBJ1-6; 9 nucleotides agree with TRBD1. The CDR3 is 15 amino acids. From germline, CDR1 is SGHVS and CDR2 FQNEAQ. J gave up 7 bases and V 5 bases, and 6 bases lay outside the gene matches.

The chain carries TRBV23-1 and TRBJ1-4; 9 nucleotides line up with TRBD1. TRBV23-1 has ORF status, its function being uncertain. The V gene end was trimmed by 0 bases and the J gene end by 4 bases; junction bases not matched to a gene: 12. The CDR3 sequence is 19 residues long. For the CDR3, the DNA is TGCGCCAGCAGTCAATCGCGACCTTCCAGGACAGGGGTTAATGAAAAACTGTTTTTT. The encoded protein is CASSQSRPSRTGVNEKLFF.

The chain recombines TRBV7-9 with TRBJ2-6, with D unresolved. This CDR3 is built from 14 residues. Germline assignment: CDR1 SEHNR and CDR2 FQNEAQ (reference sequence). V shed 5 bases and J shed 4 bases, with 9 bases lying between them. CDR3 loop: CASSLGAGANVLTF. Written as DNA, the CDR3 is TGTGCCAGCAGCCTCGGTGCCGGGGCCAACGTCCTGACTTTC.

The chain employs TRBV16 and TRBJ1-6, with 8 bases fitting TRBD1. CDR1 and CDR2 from the germline V gene are KGHSY and FQNENV. This CDR3 has 18 residues. Trimming removed 3 bases from V and 8 bases from J; junction bases left unmatched: 15. CDR3 in amino acids: CASSQGPRTGKLDSPLHF. CDR3 nucleotides: TGTGCCAGCAGCCAGGGACCTAGGACAGGGAAGTTGGATTCACCCCTCCACTTT.

The chain uses TRBV27 and TRBJ1-2, with TRBD1 identical over 10 bases. This CDR3 has 18 residues. V trimming: 7 bases; J trimming: 8 bases; junction bases outside the gene matches: 22. Germline lookup yields CDR1 MNHEY and CDR2 SMNVEV (reference sequence). The DNA of the CDR3 is TGTGCCAGCACCTTTTACACCCCTATAGACAGGGGGCGTCTCGGCTACACCTTC. It is translated as CASTFYTPIDRGRLGYTF.

J is TRBJ1-5 and V is TRBV19, with D perhaps matching TRBD1 (5 bases). Trimming took off 2 bases at V and 6 bases at J, with 14 bases between the two ends. Germline V gene lookup returns CDR1 LNHDA and CDR2 SQIVND (reference sequence). The CDR3 has 15 residues. Written as DNA, the CDR3 is TGTGCCAGTAGTATATCGAAAGAACAGGCTCAGCCCCAGCATTTT. This codes for CASSISKEQAQPQHF.

This chain uses TRBV3-1 (or the pseudogene TRBV3-2) with TRBJ1-6; 8 nucleotides match TRBD1. The CDR3 length is 15 residues. Unmatched junction bases numbered 9, after V lost 4 bases and J lost 10 bases. Looked up from germline, CDR1 is LGHDT and CDR2 is YNNKEL (reference sequence). The CDR3 DNA sequence: TGTGCCAGCAGCCCCCACGCGGGGACAGGATCACCCCTCCACTTT. This translates into CASSPHAGTGSPLHF.

The chain employs TRBV5-5 and TRBJ2-7; a weak D match, TRBD1 (6 bases). The length of the CDR3 is 16 residues. Trimming stripped 3 bases from V and 5 bases from J, with 21 bases between. Germline V gene sequence: CDR1 SGHKS, CDR2 YYEKEE (reference sequence). The CDR3 nucleotides read TGTGCCAGCAGCTCCGTTTTAGGGCAGGGGAGAAACGAGCAGTACTTC. Protein: CASSSVLGQGRNEQYF.

This rearrangement joins TRBV5-1 to TRBJ2-2, with D tentatively TRBD1 (5 bases). This CDR3 has 16 amino acids. Deletions cut 0 bases from V and 0 bases from J, with 9 bases between. Germline V lookup: CDR1 SGHRS, CDR2 YFSETQ. CDR3 sequence reads: CASSLEGASNTGELFF. The CDR3 DNA reads TGCGCCAGCAGCTTGGAAGGGGCGTCGAACACCGGGGAGCTGTTTTTT. The entire variable domain, with the rest obtained from reference TRBV5-1 and TRBJ2-2, is as follows: KAGVTQTPRYLIKTRGQQVTLSCSPISGHRSVSWYQQTPGQGLQFLFEYFSETQRNKGNFPGRFSGRQFSNSRSEMNVSTLELGDSALYLCASSLEGASNTGELFFGEGSRLTVL.

The gene calls are TRBV6-5 and TRBJ1-4; weak D call: TRBD1 (5 bases). This CDR3 contains 14 residues. Looked up from germline, CDR1 is MNHEY and CDR2 is SVGAGI. V was shortened by 6 bases and J by 7 bases, with 15 bases between the two germline ends. Here the CDR3 DNA reads TGTGCCAGCAGGGCTCGACAGTCTCGTGAAAAACTGTTTTTT. Protein sequence: CASRARQSREKLFF.

V usage is TRBV11-2 and J usage is TRBJ2-1; 7 nucleotides agree with TRBD1. V gave up 5 bases and J gave up 3 bases; unmatched junction bases: 7. This CDR3 spans 15 amino acids. Germline CDR1 and CDR2: SGHAT and FQNNGV. CDR3 residues: CASSLQTGSYNEQFF. The CDR3 DNA reads as TGTGCCAGCAGCCTGCAGACAGGGAGCTACAATGAGCAGTTCTTC.

The CDR3 region is CASSLDSGGQGDTQYF. The CDR3 DNA reads as TGTGCCAGCAGCTTAGATAGCGGGGGGCAAGGAGATACGCAGTATTTT. The rearrangement links TRBV11-2 to TRBJ2-3; TRBD2 agrees at 10 bases. Germline CDR1 and CDR2: SGHAT and FQNNGV. The CDR3 consists of 16 residues. The V segment lost 0 bases and the J segment 5 bases; nucleotides outside the gene matches: 5.

J is TRBJ2-1 and V is TRBV5-1; TRBD2 agrees at 8 bases. The CDR3 totals 15 residues. The V segment lost 5 bases and the J segment 3 bases; nucleotides outside the gene matches: 7. Germline CDR1 SGHRS, CDR2 YFSETQ. CDR3: CASSPAAGGYNEQFF. In nucleotides, the CDR3 is TGCGCCAGCAGTCCTGCTGCGGGGGGCTACAATGAGCAGTTCTTC.

The chain uses TRBV5-6 and TRBJ1-6; 7 nucleotides line up with TRBD1. Looked up from germline, CDR1 is SGHDT and CDR2 is YYEEEE. The CDR3 extends over 18 amino acids. The V and J ends lost 4 bases and 3 bases, in that order; junction bases with no gene match: 13. The CDR3 region is CASSRAGTERVYNSPLHF. Here the CDR3 DNA reads TGTGCCAGCAGCCGCGCCGGGACAGAGAGGGTCTATAATTCACCCCTCCACTTT.